This T cell receptor beta chain was recorded in a study of T-cell memory formation after mild COVID-19 (dated by TCRdb to the early 2020s). Looking at the study overall: TCR sequence clusters from the two donors were found to be largely donor specific. The cohort comprised two young, previously healthy adult volunteers, one female and one male. Longitudinal TCRalpha and TCRbeta repertoire sequencing tracked T-cell clones expanding and contracting after mild COVID-19 in a couple of donors.

V has 0 bases trimmed and J has 3 bases trimmed; junction bases matching no gene number 4. Reading from cysteine to phenylalanine, the CDR3 counts 16 amino acids. Only the CDR3 region is kept as DNA, spanning 48 bases read in frame from base 1. According to the germline V gene, CDR1 reads SGHRS and CDR2 reads YFSETQ. This clonotype was counted many times. The antigen it binds to is not known. Qualities for individual bases were not recorded, and no much larger clone is one base off. Ficoll-Paque density gradient centrifugation was used to isolate PBMCs. The study at large found these results: SARS-CoV-2 specificity of the second-wave clones peaking on day 37 was not confirmed. Contracting CD4+ clones appeared mostly in the CM and EM memory subsets, whereas CD8+ clones were enriched in EMRA. The study covered only a couple of mild cases, and larger cohorts including severe cases with pre-infection samples were considered necessary. Clones contracting from day 15 to 85 had balanced CD4/CD8 phenotypes, while a second wave expanding from day 15 to 37 was biased towards CD4+. Some responding clones were detected in pre-infection memory, suggesting pre-existing cross-reactive memory T cells joined the SARS-CoV-2 response.

The data were produced on an Illumina NovaSeq 6000. TCRalpha and TCRbeta cDNA libraries were constructed by 5'RACE with constant-segment primers, with sample barcodes and unique molecular identifiers being introduced. RNA was extracted from every sample with Trizol reagent. Libraries were amplified in two PCR steps, with a second sample barcode and Illumina TruSeq adapters added in the second step. The libraries were sequenced on an Illumina NovaSeq using 2 x 150 bp paired-end reads. The original pipeline was this. Reads were demultiplexed and collapsed into UMI-guided consensus sequences with migec v1.2.7. Using mixcr v2.1.11, the UMI consensuses were aligned to TRA and TRB V and J templates and assembled into clonotypes. A clonotype was counted as expanded or contracted only when both edgeR and NoisET called the clonotype significant, with the noise models trained on biological replicates. edgeR calls used a false discovery rate-adjusted p below 0.01 and a log2 fold-change threshold of 1. As an exploratory analysis of dynamics, PCA with hierarchical clustering was applied to max-normalized trajectories of the 1000 most abundant clonotypes. Each responding clone was given a CD4 or CD8 phenotype based on the CD4+ and CD8+ repertoires, which had been sequenced separately. TCRdb cleaned the public reads at Q25 with fastp, built clones with MiXCR and kept in-frame beta chains. Rows merge per CDR3 protein into single entries with the most common DNA and genes. These V and J calls derive from TCRdb rather than the authors' analysis. The sample table shows a few hundred thousand distinct CDR3 sequences, and 8.2% are seen once. Roughly 23% of the sample rests with the top ten.

The chain uses TRBV5-1 and TRBJ1-1, and 11 junctional nucleotides match TRBD1. The sequencing input was PBMCs or a T cell subset sorted from them (not recorded which). This clonotype was sampled from a man between 18 and 35 years old who had mild COVID-19 (a few samples of this study predate the infection). The sample titles of this study are shuffled in the database, so cell type and time point are left out; the donor was told from shared clones. The DNA sequence is TGCGCCAGCAGCTTGGTCGGACAGGGGGCTTACACTGAAGCTTTCTTT. Translation gives CASSLVGQGAYTEAFF. Where the CDR3 stops, the reference TRBV5-1 and TRBJ1-1 genes take over; the full variable domain is KAGVTQTPRYLIKTRGQQVTLSCSPISGHRSVSWYQQTPGQGLQFLFEYFSETQRNKGNFPGRFSGRQFSNSRSEMNVSTLELGDSALYLCASSLVGQGAYTEAFFGQGTRLTVV.